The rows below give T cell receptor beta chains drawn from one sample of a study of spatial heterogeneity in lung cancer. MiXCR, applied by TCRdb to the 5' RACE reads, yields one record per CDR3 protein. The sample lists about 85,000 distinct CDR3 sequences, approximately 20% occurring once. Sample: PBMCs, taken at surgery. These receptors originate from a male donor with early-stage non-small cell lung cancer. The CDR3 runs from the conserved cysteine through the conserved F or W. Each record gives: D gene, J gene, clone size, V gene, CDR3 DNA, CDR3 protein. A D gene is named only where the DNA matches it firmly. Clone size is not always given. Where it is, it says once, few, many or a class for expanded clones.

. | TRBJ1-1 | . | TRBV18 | TGTGCCAGCTCGCCGCCAGGCGATCCCGAAGCTTTCTTT | CASSPPGDPEAFF
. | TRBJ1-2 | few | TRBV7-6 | TGTGCCAGCAGCCCAACTCTCCGCCGGGGCGGCTACACCTTC | CASSPTLRRGGYTF
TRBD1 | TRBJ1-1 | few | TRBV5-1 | TGCGCCAGCAGGACAGGGGGGCTATCCCGGAACACTGAAGCTTTCTTT | CASRTGGLSRNTEAFF
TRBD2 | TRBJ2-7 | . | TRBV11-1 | TGTGCCAGCAGCCCGGGAGGGTTCTCCTACGAGCAGTACTTC | CASSPGGFSYEQYF
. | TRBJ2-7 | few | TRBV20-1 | TGCAGTGCTAGCCAGGGGGGGACCTCCTACGAGCAGTACTTC | CSASQGGTSYEQYF
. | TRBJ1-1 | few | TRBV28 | TGTGCCAGCAGTTTAAGGTTCAAGGCCGGGCAAGCTTTCTTT | CASSLRFKAGQAFF
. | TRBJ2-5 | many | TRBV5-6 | TGTGCCAGCAGCTTGGGGCAAGGGGCTCGAGAGACCCAGTACTTC | CASSLGQGARETQYF
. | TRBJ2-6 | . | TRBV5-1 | TGCGCCAGCAGCATCACAGGGAGTGGGGCCAACGTCCTGACTTTC | CASSITGSGANVLTF
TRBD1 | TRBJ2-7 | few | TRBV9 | TGTGCCAGCAGCGTAGACCCCGGACAGGGTGCGTTCGAGCAGTACTTC | CASSVDPGQGAFEQYF
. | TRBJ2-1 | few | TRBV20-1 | TGCAGTGCTAGAACTACTGCAAGCTCCTACAATGAGCAGTTCTTC | CSARTTASSYNEQFF
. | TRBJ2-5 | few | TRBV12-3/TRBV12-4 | TGTGCCAGCAGTTCCCTAGCATCAGAGACCCAGTACTTC | CASSSLASETQYF
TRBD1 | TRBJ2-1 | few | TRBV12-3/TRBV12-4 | TGTGCCACCGGGACAGGTTGGGATGAGCAGTTCTTC | CATGTGWDEQFF
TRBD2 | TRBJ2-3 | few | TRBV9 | TGTGCCAGCAGCGTCTCAGCGGGAGGTATGGGGACAGATACGCAGTATTTT | CASSVSAGGMGTDTQYF
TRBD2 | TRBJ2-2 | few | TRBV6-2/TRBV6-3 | TGTGCCAGCAATGGACTAGCTAACACCGGGGAGCTGTTTTTT | CASNGLANTGELFF
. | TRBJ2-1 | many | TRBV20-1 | TGCAGTGCGAAACGGGCCGGGGCCTCCTACAATGAGCAGTTCTTC | CSAKRAGASYNEQFF
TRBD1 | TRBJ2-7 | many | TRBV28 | TGTGCCAGCAGCCCTCGCGGGACAGGGGCCTACGAGCAGTACTTC | CASSPRGTGAYEQYF
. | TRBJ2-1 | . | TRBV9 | TGTGCCAGCAGCGTATTTCAGGACGTATGGAATGAGCAGTTCTTC | CASSVFQDVWNEQFF
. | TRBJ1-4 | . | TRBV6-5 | TGTGCCAGCAGTTACGACGCAACTAATGAAAAACTGTTTTTT | CASSYDATNEKLFF
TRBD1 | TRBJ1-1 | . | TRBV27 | TGTGCCAGCAGTCTATCAGGGGGGGAAGCTTTCTTT | CASSLSGGEAFF
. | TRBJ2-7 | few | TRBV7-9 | TGTGCCAGCAGCGAAGGGGGCTCCTACGAGCAGTACTTC | CASSEGGSYEQYF
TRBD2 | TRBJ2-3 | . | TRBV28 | TGTGCCAGCAGACCCGGGACTAGCCAAGATACGCAGTATTTT | CASRPGTSQDTQYF
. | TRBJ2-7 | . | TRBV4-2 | TGTGCCAGCAGCCACGACCCCGCGGATAGGTACGAGCAGTACTTC | CASSHDPADRYEQYF
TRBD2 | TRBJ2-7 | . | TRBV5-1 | TGCGCCAGCAGCCCACGACTAGCGGGAGGGGGCGAGCAGTACTTC | CASSPRLAGGGEQYF
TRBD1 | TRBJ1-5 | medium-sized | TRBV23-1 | TGCGCCAGCAGTCAAATGGACAGGGTGGCGCAGCCCCAGCATTTT | CASSQMDRVAQPQHF
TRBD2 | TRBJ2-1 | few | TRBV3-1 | TGTGCCAGCAGAGCGGCGGGGGGAAATGAGCAGTTCTTC | CASRAAGGNEQFF
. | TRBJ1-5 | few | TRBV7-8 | TGTGCCAGCAGCTTAGCACTGGAGAGGTTCAATAGCAATCAGCCCCAGCATTTT | CASSLALERFNSNQPQHF
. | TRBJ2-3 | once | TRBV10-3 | TGTGCCATCAGAGTAACGGCCCGCCAGGGAGATACGCAGTATTTT | CAIRVTARQGDTQYF